Listed below are T cell receptor beta chains from one sample, sequenced in a study of OX40 agonist ivuxolimab in advanced cancers. The protocol was immunoSEQ multiplex PCR, while the TCRdb copy is restricted to in-frame clones and leaves out a portion. The sample consists of under 60,000 clones, around 86% of them appearing once. The input for sequencing was CD4+ or CD8+ T cells sorted from blood, taken in a trial of the OX40 agonist ivuxolimab. These receptors all stem from an adult with an advanced solid tumor such as melanoma, head and neck, liver or kidney cancer. Both conserved end residues are part of each CDR3. A D gene is named only where the DNA matches it firmly. Clone size is stated in some rows and not others, as once, few, many or a class when expanded.

cdr3_aa | cdr3_nt | j_call | d_call | v_call | clone_size
CAWSAPLAGGRDTQYF | TGTGCCTGGAGTGCTCCCCTAGCGGGGGGGAGGGATACGCAGTATTTT | TRBJ2-3 | TRBD2 | TRBV30 | -
CASSFREGGEKTQYF | TGTGCCAGCAGCTTCCGAGAGGGTGGGGAAAAGACCCAGTACTTC | TRBJ2-5 | - | TRBV7-9 | once
CASGVAPYEQYF | TGTGCCAGCGGCGTGGCCCCCTACGAGCAGTACTTC | TRBJ2-7 | - | TRBV14 | medium-sized
CASSYSERQPQHF | TGTGCCAGCAGTTACTCCGAACGGCAGCCCCAGCATTTT | TRBJ1-5 | - | TRBV6-5 | few
CASSARETQYF | TGTGCCAGCAGCGCGAGAGAGACCCAGTACTTC | TRBJ2-5 | - | TRBV5-4 | once
CASSPGQTNTEAFF | TGTGCCAGCAGCCCCGGACAGACGAACACTGAAGCTTTCTTT | TRBJ1-1 | - | TRBV5-8 | -
CASSLRGGETQYF | TGTGCCAGCTCACTCAGGGGAGGGGAGACCCAGTACTTC | TRBJ2-5 | - | TRBV18 | few
CASTLRDRGNYGYTF | TGTGCCAGCACCCTCCGGGACAGGGGTAACTATGGCTACACCTTC | TRBJ1-2 | TRBD1 | TRBV11-2 | -
CASSFSRGAGELFF | TGTGCCAGCAGTTTTTCTCGGGGAGCCGGGGAGCTGTTTTTT | TRBJ2-2 | - | TRBV27 | -
CASSQDGRTTNEKLFF | TGCGCCAGCAGCCAAGATGGGAGAACAACTAATGAAAAACTGTTTTTT | TRBJ1-4 | - | TRBV4-3 | -
CASSMTKNTEAFF | TGTGCCAGTAGTATGACCAAGAACACTGAAGCTTTCTTT | TRBJ1-1 | - | TRBV19 | -
CASSRTSGSWEQYF | TGTGCCAGCAGCAGGACTAGCGGGAGTTGGGAGCAGTACTTC | TRBJ2-7 | TRBD2 | TRBV28 | -
CASSRGYGNEQFF | TGCGCCAGCAGCCGGGGCTATGGTAATGAGCAGTTCTTC | TRBJ2-1 | - | TRBV4-3 | once
CAGTGLANYGYTF | TGTGCCGGCACAGGCCTTGCTAACTATGGCTACACCTTC | TRBJ1-2 | - | TRBV7-9 | -
CATSRVETTYNEQFF | TGTGCCACCAGCAGAGTGGAGACCACCTACAATGAGCAGTTCTTC | TRBJ2-1 | - | TRBV15 | -
CASSLGTGYGGYTF | TGTGCCAGCAGCTTAGGGACAGGGTACGGTGGCTACACCTTC | TRBJ1-2 | TRBD1 | TRBV7-9 | -
CASMEAAVSNQPQHF | TGTGCCAGCATGGAAGCAGCGGTGAGCAATCAGCCCCAGCATTTT | TRBJ1-5 | - | TRBV2 | once
CATKWGSGIDEQFF | TGTGCCACAAAATGGGGTAGCGGGATCGATGAGCAGTTCTTC | TRBJ2-1 | TRBD2 | TRBV19 | -
CASSYSSGNQPQHF | TGTGCCAGCAGTTACTCGTCAGGGAATCAGCCCCAGCATTTT | TRBJ1-5 | - | TRBV6-5 | -
CASSTRTGGEQYF | TGTGCCAGCAGCACCCGGACAGGCGGAGAGCAGTACTTC | TRBJ2-7 | TRBD1 | TRBV7-9 | once
CASSPGGTEAFF | TGTGCCAGCAGCCCAGGGGGGACTGAAGCTTTCTTT | TRBJ1-1 | TRBD1 | TRBV11-3 | -
CASRLAGGPAYEQYF | TGTGCCAGCAGGTTAGCGGGAGGACCGGCCTACGAGCAGTACTTC | TRBJ2-7 | TRBD2 | TRBV28 | -
CASSRGQQETQYF | TGTGCCAGCAGCCGAGGACAGCAAGAGACCCAGTACTTC | TRBJ2-5 | - | TRBV11-1 | -